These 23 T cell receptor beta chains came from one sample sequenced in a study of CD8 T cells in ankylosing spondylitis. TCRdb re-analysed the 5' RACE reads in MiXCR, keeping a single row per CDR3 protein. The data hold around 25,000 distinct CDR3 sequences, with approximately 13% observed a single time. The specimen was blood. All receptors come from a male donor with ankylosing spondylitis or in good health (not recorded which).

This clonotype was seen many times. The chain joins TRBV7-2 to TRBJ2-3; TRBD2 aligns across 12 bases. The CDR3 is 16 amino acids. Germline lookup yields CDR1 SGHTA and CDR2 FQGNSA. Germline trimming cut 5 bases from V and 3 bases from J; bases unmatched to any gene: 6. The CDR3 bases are TGTGCCAGCAGCCAACTAGCGGGGGGTGTTACAGATACGCAGTATTTT. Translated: CASSQLAGGVTDTQYF. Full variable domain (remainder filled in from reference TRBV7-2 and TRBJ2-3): GAGVSQSPSNKVTEKGKDVELRCDPISGHTALYWYRQSLGQGLEFLIYFQGNSAPDKSGLPSDRFSAERTGGSVSTLTIQRTQQEDSAVYLCASSQLAGGVTDTQYFGPGTRLTVL.

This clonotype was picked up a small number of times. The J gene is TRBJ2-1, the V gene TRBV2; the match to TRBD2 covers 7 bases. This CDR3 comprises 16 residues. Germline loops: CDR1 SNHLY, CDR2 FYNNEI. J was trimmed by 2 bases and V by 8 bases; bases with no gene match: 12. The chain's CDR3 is CASGPTFLAAYNEQFF. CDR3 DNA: TGTGCCAGCGGACCGACGTTTCTAGCGGCCTACAATGAGCAGTTCTTC. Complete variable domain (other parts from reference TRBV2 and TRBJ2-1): EPEVTQTPSHQVTQMGQEVILRCVPISNHLYFYWYRQILGQKVEFLVSFYNNEISEKSEIFDDQFSVERPDGSNFTLKIRSTKLEDSAMYFCASGPTFLAAYNEQFFGPGTRLTVL.

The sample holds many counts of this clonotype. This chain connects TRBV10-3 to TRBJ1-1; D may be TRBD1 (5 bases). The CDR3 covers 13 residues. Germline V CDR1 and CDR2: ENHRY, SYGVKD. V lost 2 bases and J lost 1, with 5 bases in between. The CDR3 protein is CAISEQGNTEAFF. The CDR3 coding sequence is TGTGCCATCAGTGAGCAGGGGAACACTGAAGCTTTCTTT.

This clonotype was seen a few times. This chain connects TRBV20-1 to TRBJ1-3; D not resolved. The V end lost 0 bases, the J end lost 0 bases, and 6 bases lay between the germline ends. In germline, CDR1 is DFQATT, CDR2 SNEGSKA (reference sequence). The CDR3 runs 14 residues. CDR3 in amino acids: CSARDPSSGNTIYF. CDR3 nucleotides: TGCAGTGCTAGAGACCCGAGCTCTGGAAACACCATATATTTT.

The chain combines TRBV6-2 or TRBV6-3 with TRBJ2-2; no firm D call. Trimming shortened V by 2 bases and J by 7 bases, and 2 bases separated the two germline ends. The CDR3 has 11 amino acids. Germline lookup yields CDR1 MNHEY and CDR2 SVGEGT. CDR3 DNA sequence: TGTGCCAGCAGTTACGTCGGGGAGCTGTTTTTT. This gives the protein CASSYVGELFF.

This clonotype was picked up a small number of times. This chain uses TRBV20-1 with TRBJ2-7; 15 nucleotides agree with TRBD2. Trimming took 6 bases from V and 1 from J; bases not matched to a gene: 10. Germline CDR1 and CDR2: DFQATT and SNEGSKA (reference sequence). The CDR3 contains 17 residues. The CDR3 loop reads CSARTSGRAALSYEQYF. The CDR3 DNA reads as TGCAGTGCCAGGACTAGCGGGAGGGCCGCTTTATCCTACGAGCAGTACTTC.

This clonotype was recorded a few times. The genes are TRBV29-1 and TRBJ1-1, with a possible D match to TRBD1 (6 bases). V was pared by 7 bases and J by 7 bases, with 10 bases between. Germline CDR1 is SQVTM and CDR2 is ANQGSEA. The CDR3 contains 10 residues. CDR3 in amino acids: CSARDIEAFF. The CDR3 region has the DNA TGCAGCGCCCGGGACATTGAAGCTTTCTTT.

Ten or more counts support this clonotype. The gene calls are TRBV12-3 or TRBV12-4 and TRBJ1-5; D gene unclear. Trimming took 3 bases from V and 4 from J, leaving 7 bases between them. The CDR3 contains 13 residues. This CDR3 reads CASSLNRNQPQHF. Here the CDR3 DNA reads TGTGCCAGCAGTTTGAATAGGAATCAGCCCCAGCATTTT.

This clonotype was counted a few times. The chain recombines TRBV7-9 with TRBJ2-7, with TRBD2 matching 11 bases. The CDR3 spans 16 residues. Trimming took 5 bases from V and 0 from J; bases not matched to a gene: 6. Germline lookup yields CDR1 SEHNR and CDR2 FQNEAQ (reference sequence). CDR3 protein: CASSPGLAGASYEQYF. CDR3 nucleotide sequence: TGTGCCAGCAGCCCCGGACTAGCGGGTGCCTCCTACGAGCAGTACTTC.

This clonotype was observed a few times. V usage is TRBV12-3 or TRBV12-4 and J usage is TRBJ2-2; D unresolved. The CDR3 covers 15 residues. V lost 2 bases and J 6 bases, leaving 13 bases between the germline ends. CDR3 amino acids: CASSLSMRLAGELFF. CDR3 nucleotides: TGTGCCAGCAGTTTAAGTATGCGATTGGCCGGGGAGCTGTTTTTT.

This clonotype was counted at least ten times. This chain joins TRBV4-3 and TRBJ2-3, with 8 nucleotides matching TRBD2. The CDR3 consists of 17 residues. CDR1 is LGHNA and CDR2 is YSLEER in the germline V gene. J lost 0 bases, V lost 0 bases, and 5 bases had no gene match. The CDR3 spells CASSQDFSGMSTDTQYF. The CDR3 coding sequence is TGCGCCAGCAGCCAAGATTTTAGCGGGATGAGCACAGATACGCAGTATTTT.

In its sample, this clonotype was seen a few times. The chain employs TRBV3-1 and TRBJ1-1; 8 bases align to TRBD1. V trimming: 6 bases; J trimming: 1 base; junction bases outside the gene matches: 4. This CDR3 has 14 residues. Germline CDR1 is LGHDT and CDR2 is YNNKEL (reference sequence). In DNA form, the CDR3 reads TGTGCCAGCAGTCGGGACAGGAGGAACACTGAAGCTTTCTTT. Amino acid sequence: CASSRDRRNTEAFF.

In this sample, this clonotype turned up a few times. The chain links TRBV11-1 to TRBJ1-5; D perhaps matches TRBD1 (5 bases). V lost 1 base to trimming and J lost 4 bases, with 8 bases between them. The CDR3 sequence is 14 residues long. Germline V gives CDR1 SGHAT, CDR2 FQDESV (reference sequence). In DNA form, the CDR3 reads TGTGCCAGCAGCTTAGGGCAGGGTAATCAGCCCCAGCATTTT. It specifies CASSLGQGNQPQHF. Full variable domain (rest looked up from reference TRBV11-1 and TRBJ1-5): EAEVAQSPRYKITEKSQAVAFWCDPISGHATLYWYRQILGQGPELLVQFQDESVVDDSQLPKDRFSAERLKGVDSTLKIQPAELGDSAMYLCASSLGQGNQPQHFGDGTRLSIL.

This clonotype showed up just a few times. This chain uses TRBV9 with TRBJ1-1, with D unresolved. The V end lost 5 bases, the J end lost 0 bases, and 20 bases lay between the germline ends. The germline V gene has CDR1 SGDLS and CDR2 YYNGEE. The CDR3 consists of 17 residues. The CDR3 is CASRASPNLQVNTEAFF. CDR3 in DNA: TGTGCCAGCAGAGCCAGTCCGAACCTCCAGGTGAACACTGAAGCTTTCTTT.

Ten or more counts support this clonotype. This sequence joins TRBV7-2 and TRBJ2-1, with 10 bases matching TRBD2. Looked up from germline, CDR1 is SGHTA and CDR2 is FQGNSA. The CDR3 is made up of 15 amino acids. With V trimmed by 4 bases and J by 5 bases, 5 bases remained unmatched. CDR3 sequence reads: CASSSSGGVNNEQFF. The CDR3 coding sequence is TGTGCCAGCAGCTCCAGCGGGGGGGTCAACAATGAGCAGTTCTTC. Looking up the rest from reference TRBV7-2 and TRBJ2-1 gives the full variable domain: GAGVSQSPSNKVTEKGKDVELRCDPISGHTALYWYRQSLGQGLEFLIYFQGNSAPDKSGLPSDRFSAERTGGSVSTLTIQRTQQEDSAVYLCASSSSGGVNNEQFFGPGTRLTVL.

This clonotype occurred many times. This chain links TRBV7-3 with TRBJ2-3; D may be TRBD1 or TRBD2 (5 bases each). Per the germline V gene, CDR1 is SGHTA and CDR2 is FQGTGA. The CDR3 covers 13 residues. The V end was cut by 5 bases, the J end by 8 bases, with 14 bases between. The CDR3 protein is CASSVSRAGTQYF. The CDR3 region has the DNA TGTGCCAGCAGCGTCTCCAGGGCGGGTACGCAGTATTTT.

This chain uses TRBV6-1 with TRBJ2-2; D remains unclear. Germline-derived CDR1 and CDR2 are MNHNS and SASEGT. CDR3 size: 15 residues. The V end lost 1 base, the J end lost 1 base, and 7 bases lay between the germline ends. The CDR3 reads CASSEEAGNTGELFF. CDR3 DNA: TGTGCCAGCAGTGAAGAGGCAGGGAACACCGGGGAGCTGTTTTTT.

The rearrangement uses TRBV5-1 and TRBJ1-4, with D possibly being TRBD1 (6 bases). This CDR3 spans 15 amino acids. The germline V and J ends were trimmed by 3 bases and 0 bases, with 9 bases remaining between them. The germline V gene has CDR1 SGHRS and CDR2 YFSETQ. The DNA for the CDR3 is TGCGCCAGCAGCTCCCAGGGGACAACTAATGAAAAACTGTTTTTT. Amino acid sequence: CASSSQGTTNEKLFF.

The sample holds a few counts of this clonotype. The CDR3 loop reads CASSFNGWRGETQYF. In DNA form, the CDR3 reads TGTGCCAGCAGTTTTAACGGCTGGAGAGGGGAGACCCAGTACTTC. This chain joins TRBV12-3 or TRBV12-4 and TRBJ2-5; the D gene is possibly TRBD2 (5 bases). The CDR3 is made up of 15 amino acids. Trimming took 3 bases from V and 5 from J, leaving 16 bases between them.

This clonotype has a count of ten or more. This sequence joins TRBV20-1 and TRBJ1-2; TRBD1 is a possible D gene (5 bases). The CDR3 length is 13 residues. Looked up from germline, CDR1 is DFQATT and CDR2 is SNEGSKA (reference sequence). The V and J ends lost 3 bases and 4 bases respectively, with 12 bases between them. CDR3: CSASRSRAYGYTF. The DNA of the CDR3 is TGCAGTGCTAGTAGGTCCAGGGCCTATGGCTACACCTTC.

The CDR3 DNA reads as TGCAGCGTTCCCCGGGGGAGCGGGAGCTCCTACAATGAGCAGTTCTTC. This encodes CSVPRGSGSSYNEQFF. The chain employs TRBV29-1 and TRBJ2-1; 8 bases are shared with TRBD2. The V gene end was trimmed by 5 bases and the J gene end by 0 bases; junction bases not matched to a gene: 9. The V gene's germline CDR1 is SQVTM and CDR2 ANQGSEA. There are 16 residues in the CDR3.

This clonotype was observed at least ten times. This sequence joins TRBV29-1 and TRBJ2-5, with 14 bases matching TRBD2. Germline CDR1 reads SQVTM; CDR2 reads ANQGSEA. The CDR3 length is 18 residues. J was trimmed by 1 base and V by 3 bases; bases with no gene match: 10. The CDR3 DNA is TGCAGCGTTGAGTACTATAGGACTAGCGGGGGGCTCCAAGAGACCCAGTACTTC. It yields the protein CSVEYYRTSGGLQETQYF. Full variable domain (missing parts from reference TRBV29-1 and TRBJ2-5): SAVISQKPSRDICQRGTSLTIQCQVDSQVTMMFWYRQQPGQSLTLIATANQGSEATYESGFVIDKFPISRPNLTFSTLTVSNMSPEDSSIYLCSVEYYRTSGGLQETQYFGPGTRLLVL.

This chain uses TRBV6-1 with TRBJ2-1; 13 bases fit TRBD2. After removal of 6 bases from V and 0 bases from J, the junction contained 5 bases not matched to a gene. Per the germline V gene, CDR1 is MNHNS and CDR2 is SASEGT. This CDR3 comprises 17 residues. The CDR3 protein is CASSGTSGISSYNEQFF. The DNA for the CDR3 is TGTGCCAGCAGCGGGACTAGCGGGATTAGCTCCTACAATGAGCAGTTCTTC.